The T cell receptor (beta chain) described here comes from a study of T cell responses to AZD1222 COVID-19 vaccine. Trimming took 3 bases from V and 2 from J, leaving 14 bases between them. CDR1 is MNHEY and CDR2 is SVGEGT in the germline V gene. The CDR3 has 16 amino acids. The table came from immunoSEQ multiplex PCR; TCRdb's copy has only in-frame clones and leaves some out. Among 110,000 to 150,000 clones listed, 93% were seen once. This chain links TRBV6-2 or TRBV6-3 with TRBJ2-1; D remains unclear. Sequences were derived from peripheral blood, sampled on day 0 of AZD1222 vaccination. The TCR originated in an adult in good health. DNA for the CDR3: TGTGCCAGCAGTTATGTCGTGGGCGTCCCCTACAATGAGCAGTTCTTC. Translated, it gives CASSYVVGVPYNEQFF.